This is a list of T cell receptor beta chains from one sample in a study of T cells in Graves' hyperthyroidism and ophthalmopathy. TCRdb ran MiXCR on the multiplex PCR reads and lists one entry per CDR3 protein. The sample contains roughly 700,000 distinct CDR3 sequences, 35% of which appear only once. Sequenced material: blood. The receptors shown here come from a woman in her thirties or forties with Graves' hyperthyroidism. Each CDR3 is given with its conserved first and last residue. Each record gives: D gene, V gene, J gene, clone size, CDR3 DNA, CDR3 protein. The D gene is left open where the match is weak. The size of a clone is reported for some rows only, either as once, few or many, or as a class for expanded clones.

NA	TRBV7-2	TRBJ2-5	many	TGTGCCAGCAGCTTAGAGCGGACCCCGGGGACCCAGTACTTC	CASSLERTPGTQYF
NA	TRBV6-1	TRBJ2-7	NA	TGTGCCAGTCGGGACTTCATAAGGACAGGATTCTTCTACGAGCAGTACTTC	CASRDFIRTGFFYEQYF
NA	TRBV5-6	TRBJ1-2	many	TGTGCCAGCGGTGAGATGGACGGACGAAATAACTATGGCTACACCTTC	CASGEMDGRNNYGYTF
TRBD2	TRBV29-1	TRBJ2-5	NA	TGCAGCGTAGGTAGCGGGACGTCTCTCCCAGGCGAGACCCAGTACTTC	CSVGSGTSLPGETQYF
TRBD1	TRBV20-1	TRBJ2-5	NA	TGCAGTGCTAGTCGATGGGACAGGGAAGAGACCCAGTACTTC	CSASRWDREETQYF
NA	TRBV29-1	TRBJ1-2	many	TGCAGCGTTGAAGATCCTCAGCATTGGGGCTACACCTTC	CSVEDPQHWGYTF
NA	TRBV2	TRBJ1-1	many	TGTGCCAGCAGACAGGACGGGACGAACACTGAAGCTTTCTTT	CASRQDGTNTEAFF
TRBD1	TRBV7-9	TRBJ1-4	few	TGTGCCAGCAGCTTCAGACAGGGAGAAGAAAAACTGTTTTTT	CASSFRQGEEKLFF
NA	TRBV29-1	TRBJ1-4	NA	TGCAGCGTTTGGGTTTATGAAAAACTGTTTTTT	CSVWVYEKLFF
TRBD1	TRBV2	TRBJ1-4	NA	TGTGCCAGCTCACCAACGGAGGGGACAGCTTCTAATGAAAAACTGTTTTTT	CASSPTEGTASNEKLFF
NA	TRBV6-2/TRBV6-3	TRBJ2-7	few	TGTGCCAGCAGTGCCGGGACCTTGCGCCACGAGCAGTACTTC	CASSAGTLRHEQYF
NA	TRBV2	TRBJ2-7	many	TGTGCCAGCAGTGAAGCCGAGAGACAGTCCTACGAGCAGTACTTC	CASSEAERQSYEQYF
NA	TRBV6-2/TRBV6-3	TRBJ1-1	many	TGTGCCAGCAGTCCCGTCGGACAGAACACTGAAGCTTTCTTT	CASSPVGQNTEAFF
NA	TRBV7-8	TRBJ1-1	few	TGTGCCAGCAGCTCCTACCTGGGACGGAACACTAGGGAAGCTTTCTTT	CASSSYLGRNTREAFF
NA	TRBV7-9	TRBJ2-3	NA	TGTGCCAGCAGCTTGCCCGAGACTCTAGCGGATACGCAGTATTTT	CASSLPETLADTQYF
NA	TRBV10-3	TRBJ1-5	few	TGTGCCAGCAGTGAAAGACAGGTCCCGACCAATCAGCCCCAGCATTTT	CASSERQVPTNQPQHF
TRBD1	TRBV4-2	TRBJ1-2	NA	TGTGCCAGCAGCCTGTGGACAGGGACCTCTAACTATGGCTACACCTTC	CASSLWTGTSNYGYTF
NA	TRBV28	TRBJ2-7	few	TGTGCCAGCAGACTAGCCATCAACGAGCAGTACTTC	CASRLAINEQYF
TRBD2	TRBV28	TRBJ2-7	NA	TGTGCCAGCAGTTACTTAAACTTAGCGGGGGCACTCTACGAGCAGTACTTC	CASSYLNLAGALYEQYF
TRBD1	TRBV7-2	TRBJ1-6	many	TGTGCCAGCAGCCATGGGACAGGGAGTAATTCACCCCTCCACTTT	CASSHGTGSNSPLHF
NA	TRBV6-5	TRBJ1-1	few	TGTGCCAGCAAGGGGCCAGGGTTCTCTAACACTGAAGCTTTCTTT	CASKGPGFSNTEAFF
NA	TRBV20-1	TRBJ1-2	many	TGCAGTGCTAGTCATTCGGCTGTAGGAGACTATGGCTACACCTTC	CSASHSAVGDYGYTF
NA	TRBV7-2	TRBJ2-7	NA	TGTGCCAGCAACTCGGACCTCGAGCAGTACTTC	CASNSDLEQYF
NA	TRBV6-6	TRBJ1-5	few	TGTGCCAGCAGTTACCGACGTGATAGCAATCAGCCCCAGCATTTT	CASSYRRDSNQPQHF
NA	TRBV4-3	TRBJ2-5	few	TGCGCCAGCAGCCAAGATCTTTCCACCAGAGAGACCCAGTACTTC	CASSQDLSTRETQYF
TRBD1	TRBV10-2	TRBJ1-4	few	TGCGCCAGCAGTGGACAGGGGTTGAGTGAAAAACTGTTTTTT	CASSGQGLSEKLFF
NA	TRBV7-8	TRBJ2-7	NA	TGTGCCAGCAGTTGGGCAGGGGTTGGGTACGAGCAGTACTTC	CASSWAGVGYEQYF
TRBD1	TRBV6-5	TRBJ1-1	few	TGTGCCAGCAGTTTGGGACAGGGAAGGGACACTGAAGCTTTCTTT	CASSLGQGRDTEAFF
NA	TRBV12-3/TRBV12-4	TRBJ1-5	many	TGTGCCAGCACCGGCCGGGGCCAGCCCCAGCATTTT	CASTGRGQPQHF
TRBD2	TRBV7-2	TRBJ2-2	few	TGTGCCAGCAGACCACCGGGGGGGGCCTTGTTCACCGGGGAGCTGTTTTTT	CASRPPGGALFTGELFF
NA	TRBV5-4	TRBJ1-1	many	TGTGCCAGCAGCCATGGGGGGGCTGAAGCTTTCTTT	CASSHGGAEAFF
TRBD1	TRBV6-5	TRBJ1-2	many	TGTGCCAGCAGTTCGGGACAGGGGATTGTTGGCTACACCTTC	CASSSGQGIVGYTF
NA	TRBV6-6	TRBJ2-5	NA	TGTGCCAGCAGCCTTCCGTGGACAGCCCAAGAGACCCAGTACTTC	CASSLPWTAQETQYF
NA	TRBV7-3	TRBJ2-7	many	TGTGCCAGCAGCCCTAGTCCCGCCGACTACGAGCAGTACTTC	CASSPSPADYEQYF
NA	TRBV10-2	TRBJ2-2	NA	TGTGCCAGCAGCCCCGAGGTTGGTTCCGGGGAGCTGTTTTTT	CASSPEVGSGELFF
NA	TRBV10-3	TRBJ1-2	NA	TGTGCCGGGGGGATCTATGGCTACACCTTC	CAGGIYGYTF
TRBD1	TRBV6-6	TRBJ1-1	once	TGTGCCAGCAGTTTTTTCTTAGGGAGACAGGGGGTTATTACTGAAGCTTTCTTT	CASSFFLGRQGVITEAFF
NA	TRBV7-9	TRBJ1-5	NA	TGTGCCAGCAGCGTAGGTACAGGCAAACAGCATTTT	CASSVGTGKQHF
TRBD1	TRBV19	TRBJ2-5	once	TGTGCCAGTAGGTCAGGGGGATGGGAGCAGCTCTTC	CASRSGGWEQLF
TRBD1	TRBV12-3/TRBV12-4	TRBJ1-2	NA	TGTGCCACAAACAGGGGCACGTATCGCTTCTTC	CATNRGTYRFF
TRBD2	TRBV29-1	TRBJ2-3	few	TGCAGCGCCTTTAGCGGGTTCACAGATACGCAGTATTTT	CSAFSGFTDTQYF
NA	TRBV29-1	TRBJ2-5	NA	TGCAGCGTCCTCCAGGGGAAAGAGACCCAGTACTTC	CSVLQGKETQYF
NA	TRBV5-8	TRBJ1-2	many	TGTGCCAGCAGCTTGATGGGCAGGGACCATGGCTACACCTTC	CASSLMGRDHGYTF
TRBD1	TRBV7-9	TRBJ2-5	many	TGTGCCAGCAGCCCTCGGGACAGGGGGCGCAGGGAGACCCAGTACTTC	CASSPRDRGRRETQYF
NA	TRBV6-5	TRBJ1-2	few	TGTGCCAGCTCCGGGACGAGGGCTAGCTATGGCTACACCTTC	CASSGTRASYGYTF
NA	TRBV15	TRBJ2-6	NA	TGTGCCACCAGCAGAGGGCAAGGGGCCAACGTCCTGACTTTC	CATSRGQGANVLTF
NA	TRBV29-1	TRBJ2-5	NA	TGCAGCGTTGATGCTAAGGCAACCGGGGAGCAAGAGACCCAGTACTTC	CSVDAKATGEQETQYF
NA	TRBV7-7	TRBJ2-7	many	TGTGCTAGCAGCCCGGCGATCTCAAACTGGAACGAGCAGTACTTC	CASSPAISNWNEQYF